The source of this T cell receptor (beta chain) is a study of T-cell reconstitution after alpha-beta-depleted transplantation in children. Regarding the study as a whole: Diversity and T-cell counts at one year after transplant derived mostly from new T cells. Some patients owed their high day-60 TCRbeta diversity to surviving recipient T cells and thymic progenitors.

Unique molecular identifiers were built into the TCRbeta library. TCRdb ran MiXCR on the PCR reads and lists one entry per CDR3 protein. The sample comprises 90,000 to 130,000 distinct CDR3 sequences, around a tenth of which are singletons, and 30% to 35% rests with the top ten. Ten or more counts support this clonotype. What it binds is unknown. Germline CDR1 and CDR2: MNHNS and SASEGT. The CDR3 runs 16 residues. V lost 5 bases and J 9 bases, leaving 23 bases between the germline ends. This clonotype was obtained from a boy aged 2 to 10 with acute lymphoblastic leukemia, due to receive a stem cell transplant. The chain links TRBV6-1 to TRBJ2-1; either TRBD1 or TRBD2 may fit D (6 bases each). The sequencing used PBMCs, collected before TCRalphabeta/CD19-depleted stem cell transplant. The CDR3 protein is CASSLLDSLGGGEQFF. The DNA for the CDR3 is TGTGCCAGCAGTCTCTTGGACAGCCTTGGGGGAGGTGAGCAGTTCTTC.